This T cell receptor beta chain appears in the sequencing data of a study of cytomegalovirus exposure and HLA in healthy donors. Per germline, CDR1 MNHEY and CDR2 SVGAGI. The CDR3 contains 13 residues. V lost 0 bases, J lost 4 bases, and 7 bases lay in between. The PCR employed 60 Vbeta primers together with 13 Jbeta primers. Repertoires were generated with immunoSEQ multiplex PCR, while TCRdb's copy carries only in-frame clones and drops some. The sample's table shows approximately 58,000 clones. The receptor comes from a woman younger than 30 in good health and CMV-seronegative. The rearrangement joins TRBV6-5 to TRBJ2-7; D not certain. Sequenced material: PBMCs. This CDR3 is CASSYSMEYEQYF. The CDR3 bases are TGTGCCAGCAGTTACTCCATGGAGTACGAGCAGTACTTC.